This T cell receptor beta chain came from a study of blood T cell repertoires in COVID-19. TCRdb's table, derived via immunoSEQ multiplex PCR, lists solely in-frame clones and lacks some. The data contain about 190,000 clones, less than 85% of them seen just once; the ten biggest clones take up 3.2%. This CDR3 has 13 amino acids. In germline, CDR1 is SGHNT, CDR2 YYREEE (reference sequence). With 5 bases removed from V and 5 bases from J, the gap between germline ends came to 14 bases. This clone was counted once. Residents of about two dozen US areas, aged roughly 18 to 89 years, made up the participants. Donors in Cohort 3 who had recovered were those with two negative PCRs, healthcare professional clearance, or resolution of their symptoms.

The source is a woman aged 25-40 years who had recovered from COVID-19. Sequencing was done on a sample of PBMCs or T cells enriched from blood (not recorded which). The rearrangement links TRBV5-4 to TRBJ2-7; D call uncertain. The CDR3 nucleotides are TGTGCCAGCAGACCCCGACAAAGCCACGAGCAGTACTTC. This encodes CASRPRQSHEQYF.